Below are 27 T cell receptor beta chains sequenced from a single sample in a study of monozygotic twins with cystic fibrosis. TCRdb's table, derived via immunoSEQ multiplex PCR, lists solely in-frame clones and lacks some. The sample lists 25,000 or so clones, 90% occurring once. The sample consisted of blood. The receptors were gathered from a girl aged 2-10 years with cystic fibrosis.

This chain joins TRBV6-5 and TRBJ2-7, with 10 bases lining up with TRBD1. The junction had 10 bases not matched to a gene; V was cut back by 4 bases and J by 7 bases. There are 15 residues in the CDR3. The germline V gene has CDR1 MNHEY and CDR2 SVGAGI. In DNA, the CDR3 is TGTGCCAGCAGTTCAGGGGGACAGGGGAGTGGGGAGCAGTACTTC. It is translated as CASSSGGQGSGEQYF.

The V and J genes are TRBV5-6 and TRBJ2-3; the D is unclear. This CDR3 has 13 amino acids. V lost 0 bases, J lost 2 bases, and 4 bases lay in between. From germline, CDR1 is SGHDT and CDR2 YYEEEE. The CDR3 nucleotides read TGTGCCAGCAGCTTGGACTCCACAGATACGCAGTATTTT. Translating gives CASSLDSTDTQYF.

There are a few counts of this clone. Written as DNA, the CDR3 is TGTGCCAGCAGTTACACCCGACAGGGGCAAGGCTATGGCTACACCTTC. As protein: CASSYTRQGQGYGYTF. This rearrangement joins TRBV6-5 to TRBJ1-2; 8 bases align to TRBD1. V lost 2 bases, J lost 4 bases, and 9 bases stayed unmatched. The CDR3 contains 16 residues. Germline values: CDR1 MNHEY, CDR2 SVGAGI.

DNA of the CDR3: TGTGCCAGCAGTCCAAGGCCCCGACTAGCTCTCACAGATACGCAGTATTTT. Translation gives CASSPRPRLALTDTQYF. The chain has TRBV7-2 and TRBJ2-3; 7 positions match TRBD2. V trimming: 6 bases; J trimming: 2 bases; junction bases outside the gene matches: 14. This CDR3 region has 17 residues. CDR1 is SGHTA and CDR2 is FQGNSA in the germline V gene.

This chain joins TRBV7-8 and TRBJ2-1; 13 bases map to TRBD2. Looked up from germline, CDR1 is SGHVS and CDR2 is FQNEAQ. The CDR3 runs to 15 residues. Trimming took 3 bases from V and 5 from J; bases not matched to a gene: 1. CDR3 sequence: CASSFGTSGNNEQFF. CDR3 in DNA: TGTGCCAGCAGCTTCGGGACTAGCGGGAACAATGAGCAGTTCTTC.

CDR3 in DNA: TGTGCCAGTAGTCTCCAGCGACACACCGGGGAGCTGTTTTTT. This sequence encodes CASSLQRHTGELFF. This chain connects TRBV19 to TRBJ2-2; the D is unclear. CDR1 LNHDA and CDR2 SQIVND come from the germline V gene (reference sequence). Trimming stripped 5 bases from V and 3 bases from J, with 10 bases between. This CDR3 has 14 amino acids.

This clone was picked up one time. This chain uses TRBV5-4 with TRBJ2-4; 9 bases match TRBD2. The CDR3 is 12 amino acids. Germline V gives CDR1 SGHNT, CDR2 YYREEE (reference sequence). With V trimmed by 0 bases and J by 14 bases, 3 bases remained unmatched. For the CDR3, the DNA is TGTGCCAGCAGCTTGGCCGCTAGCGGGGAGTACTTC. Protein sequence: CASSLAASGEYF.

This clone showed up just once. The chain joins TRBV5-1 to TRBJ2-3, with TRBD2 matching over 9 bases. The V segment lost 9 bases and the J segment 3 bases; nucleotides outside the gene matches: 14. CDR1 and CDR2 (germline): SGHRS, YFSETQ. The CDR3 covers 16 residues. CDR3 protein: CATGLAGSPGTDTQYF. In DNA form, the CDR3 reads TGCGCCACGGGGCTAGCGGGGTCCCCGGGTACAGATACGCAGTATTTT.

The chain uses TRBV7-3 and TRBJ2-1; 10 bases are shared with TRBD1. The trim removed 3 bases at V and 14 bases at J, leaving 7 bases unmatched. This CDR3 is 13 amino acids long. Germline V gives CDR1 SGHTA, CDR2 FQGTGA. The CDR3 sequence is CASSLAWGTGEFF. The CDR3 DNA reads as TGTGCCAGCAGCTTGGCGTGGGGGACAGGGGAGTTCTTC.

The chain has TRBV2 and TRBJ2-5; TRBD2 matches at 10 bases. The germline gives CDR1 SNHLY, CDR2 FYNNEI. With 0 bases clipped from V and 0 bases from J, the junction kept 10 bases outside the gene matches. This CDR3 contains 19 residues. The CDR3 region is CASSEARGVAGGNQETQYF. DNA for the CDR3: TGTGCCAGCAGTGAAGCGCGTGGGGTAGCGGGGGGCAACCAAGAGACCCAGTACTTC. Full variable domain (rest looked up from reference TRBV2 and TRBJ2-5): EPEVTQTPSHQVTQMGQEVILRCVPISNHLYFYWYRQILGQKVEFLVSFYNNEISEKSEIFDDQFSVERPDGSNFTLKIRSTKLEDSAMYFCASSEARGVAGGNQETQYFGPGTRLLVL.

The V and J genes are TRBV19 and TRBJ1-1; D uncertain. The V end was cut by 3 bases, the J end by 1 base, with 9 bases between. Germline-derived CDR1 and CDR2 are LNHDA and SQIVND (reference sequence). The CDR3 is 14 amino acids. Written as DNA, the CDR3 is TGTGCCAGTAGTATCCCGGGTCCGAACACTGAAGCTTTCTTT. This codes for CASSIPGPNTEAFF.

This clone has a single count. The chain carries TRBV5-4 and TRBJ1-2; 9 bases fit TRBD1. Germline CDR1 SGHNT, CDR2 YYREEE (reference sequence). The CDR3 has 15 amino acids. V dropped 6 bases and J dropped 6; count of bases not matched to a gene: 12. CDR3 nucleotide sequence: TGTGCCAGCACCCAGTTCCGACAGGGGGTAAATGGCTACACCTTC. This codes for CASTQFRQGVNGYTF.

The chain uses TRBV5-1 and TRBJ2-2; D uncertain. V lost 0 bases to trimming and J lost 1 base, with 10 bases between them. The CDR3 has 16 amino acids. Germline V gene lookup returns CDR1 SGHRS and CDR2 YFSETQ. CDR3 loop: CASSLVAQMNTGELFF. As DNA, the CDR3 is TGCGCCAGCAGCTTGGTTGCCCAGATGAACACCGGGGAGCTGTTTTTT. The variable domain in full, completed from reference TRBV5-1 and TRBJ2-2, reads KAGVTQTPRYLIKTRGQQVTLSCSPISGHRSVSWYQQTPGQGLQFLFEYFSETQRNKGNFPGRFSGRQFSNSRSEMNVSTLELGDSALYLCASSLVAQMNTGELFFGEGSRLTVL.

J is TRBJ1-6 and V is TRBV7-6, with TRBD1 as a possible D gene (5 bases). Germline V lookup: CDR1 SGHVS, CDR2 FNYEAQ. V was cut by 8 bases and J by 8 bases, with 10 bases left in between. The CDR3 loop spans 12 amino acids. DNA of the CDR3: TGTGCCAGCGGCGGGGGAGATTCACCCCTCCACTTT. Its translation: CASGGGDSPLHF.

V and J are TRBV10-3 and TRBJ1-2, with D perhaps TRBD1 (5 bases). This CDR3 is built from 14 residues. V lost 3 bases and J lost 7, with 15 bases in between. The germline V gene has CDR1 ENHRY and CDR2 SYGVKD. The CDR3 region has the DNA TGTGCCATCAGTGACTCCGGCAGGGTGGGTGGCTACACCTTC. It is translated as CAISDSGRVGGYTF.

This clone was observed a few times. The rearrangement links TRBV13 to TRBJ2-7; TRBD2 agrees at 7 bases. Trimming cost V 4 bases and J 4 bases; bases outside gene matches: 1. Germline CDR1 and CDR2: PRHDT and FYEKMQ (reference sequence). This CDR3 contains 12 residues. CDR3 coding DNA: TGTGCCAGCAGCTGGACTAGTTACGAGCAGTACTTC. It translates to CASSWTSYEQYF.

This clone was counted once. CDR3 protein: CASSVAGGPKTQYF. In nucleotides, the CDR3 is TGTGCCAGCAGCGTAGCGGGGGGGCCTAAGACCCAGTACTTC. The rearrangement uses TRBV9 and TRBJ2-5, with TRBD2 matching 8 bases. The V and J ends lost 0 bases and 6 bases, in that order; junction bases with no gene match: 4. Germline CDR1 SGDLS, CDR2 YYNGEE. This CDR3 is built from 14 residues. Full variable domain (missing parts from reference TRBV9 and TRBJ2-5): DSGVTQTPKHLITATGQRVTLRCSPRSGDLSVYWYQQSLDQGLQFLIQYYNGEERAKGNILERFSAQQFPDLHSELNLSSLELGDSALYFCASSVAGGPKTQYFGPGTRLLVL.

The rearrangement uses TRBV9 and TRBJ1-2; 7 nucleotides line up with TRBD1. Trimming cost V 4 bases and J 7 bases; bases outside gene matches: 13. Germline-derived CDR1 and CDR2 are SGDLS and YYNGEE. The CDR3 has 15 amino acids. Written as DNA, the CDR3 is TGTGCCAGCAGCCCGGACCCGGGACAGAAGTTTGGCTACACCTTC. As protein: CASSPDPGQKFGYTF.

The V call is TRBV25-1, the J call TRBJ1-4; unclear D gene. The CDR3 totals 13 residues. CDR1 and CDR2 from the germline V gene are MGHDK and SYGVNS. With 4 bases removed from V and 10 bases from J, the gap between germline ends came to 13 bases. The CDR3 nucleotides read TGTGCCAGCAGTGTGTTCTTTATGGGAAAACTGTTTTTT. This encodes CASSVFFMGKLFF.

The rearrangement uses TRBV7-8 and TRBJ2-2, with D possibly matching TRBD2 (7 bases). Germline lookup yields CDR1 SGHVS and CDR2 FQNEAQ. This CDR3 comprises 15 residues. The V end lost 0 bases, the J end lost 5 bases, and 10 bases lay between the germline ends. The CDR3 is CASSLAGGPTGELFF. Here the CDR3 DNA reads TGTGCCAGCAGCTTAGCGGGGGGGCCAACCGGGGAGCTGTTTTTT.

The CDR3 protein is CSVGLAGETQYF. DNA for the CDR3: TGCAGCGTGGGACTAGCGGGAGAGACCCAGTACTTC. The V gene is TRBV29-1, the J gene TRBJ2-5, with 12 bases matching TRBD2. The CDR3 is 12 amino acids. Per the germline V gene, CDR1 is SQVTM and CDR2 is ANQGSEA. Trimming cost V 6 bases and J 4 bases; bases outside gene matches: 0.

The chain combines TRBV19 with TRBJ2-5; D is uncertain. Between the trimmed V and J ends, which lost 1 base and 2 bases, there was a span of 8 bases. Germline-derived CDR1 and CDR2 are LNHDA and SQIVND (reference sequence). The CDR3 loop spans 14 amino acids. This chain's CDR3 is CASSIGQPQETQYF. CDR3 bases: TGTGCCAGTAGTATAGGTCAGCCGCAAGAGACCCAGTACTTC.

This rearrangement joins TRBV18 to TRBJ2-7; D gene ambiguous. Trimming pared 2 bases from V and 2 bases from J, leaving 10 bases between. The CDR3 extends over 14 amino acids. CDR1 is KGHSH and CDR2 is LQKENI in the germline V gene. CDR3 sequence: CASSPKADPYEQYF. The CDR3 DNA follows: TGTGCCAGCTCACCAAAGGCGGATCCCTACGAGCAGTACTTC.

The chain couples TRBV2 to TRBJ1-5; 7 bases match TRBD1. The germline V gene encodes CDR1 SNHLY and CDR2 FYNNEI. The CDR3 runs 14 residues. The junction had 7 bases not matched to a gene; V was cut back by 6 bases and J by 5 bases. In DNA, the CDR3 is TGTGCCAGCAGCCCGGACAGGACTTATCAGCCCCAGCATTTT. Encoded protein: CASSPDRTYQPQHF.

CDR3 sequence: CSVRDASNQPQHF. The CDR3 nucleotides read TGCAGCGTCCGGGACGCCAGCAATCAGCCCCAGCATTTT. The chain combines TRBV29-1 with TRBJ1-5; D perhaps matches TRBD1 (5 bases). Trimming left V 6 bases short and J 1 base short, with 10 bases between. Germline V gives CDR1 SQVTM, CDR2 ANQGSEA. CDR3 length equals 13 residues.

The rearrangement joins TRBV5-1 to TRBJ2-5, with 10 bases identical to TRBD2. Germline values: CDR1 SGHRS, CDR2 YFSETQ. The CDR3 is 13 amino acids. The V segment lost 5 bases and the J segment 2 bases; nucleotides outside the gene matches: 0. The CDR3 DNA is TGCGCCAGCAGACTAGCGGGGCAAGAGACCCAGTACTTC. Protein sequence: CASRLAGQETQYF.

This chain uses TRBV5-6 with TRBJ1-5, with TRBD1 as a possible D gene (6 bases). Trimming removed 3 bases at V and 0 bases at J, with 10 bases between. The V gene's germline CDR1 is SGHDT and CDR2 YYEEEE. This CDR3 has 15 residues. CDR3 nucleotides: TGTGCCAGCAGCTGGGGGACACATAGCAATCAGCCCCAGCATTTT. This encodes CASSWGTHSNQPQHF.